This T cell receptor beta chain derives from a study of T cells in Graves' hyperthyroidism and ophthalmopathy. This clonotype was picked up many times. Its antigen is unidentified. This CDR3 region has 17 residues. Germline V lookup: CDR1 SGHVS, CDR2 FQNEAQ. The V gene lost 5 bases and the J gene lost 0 bases, with 20 bases spanning the gap. Overall study results and limits: Most clonotypes expanded in thyroid above 0.001 were likewise present in blood.

TCR beta CDR3 sequences were amplified from RNA transcripts. The study used the HTBI primer set for a first-round RT-PCR of the TCR CDR3. TCRdb re-called the multiplex PCR reads through MiXCR, storing one row per CDR3 protein. Among under 800,000 distinct CDR3 sequences listed, 11% to 15% were seen once. The sequencing input was blood. The TCR originated in a woman aged 18-29 years with Graves' hyperthyroidism. The chain combines TRBV7-8 with TRBJ2-7, with D perhaps TRBD1 or TRBD2 (6 bases each). The CDR3 DNA follows: TGTGCCAGCAGCGCGTTCGGGGGCCTTTCAAGCTCCTACGAGCAGTACTTC. The encoded protein is CASSAFGGLSSSYEQYF.